This T cell receptor beta chain was obtained from a study of T cells after yellow fever vaccination. Whole-study context: Any fraction with a low cell number was prepared using SMART-Seq v4 Ultra Low Input. General study findings and limits: Subsequent to the booster, the majority of primary-vaccination clones reappeared (roughly 97% CD4, 85% to 90% CD8).

V was pared by 1 base and J by 2 bases, with 6 bases between. CDR3 length equals 15 residues. Looked up from germline, CDR1 is LGHNA and CDR2 is YSLEER. The authors made TCR cDNA by 5'RACE template switching, adding a universal primer site and UMIs. TCRdb recomputed calls from the 5' RACE reads with MiXCR, one row per CDR3 protein. The sample holds 240,000 or so distinct CDR3 sequences, about 7% seen once. This clonotype turned up a few times. Antigen specificity is unknown. The sequence was collected from a man aged 25-45 years who received the YFV17D yellow fever vaccine. The sample here was CD4+ T cells sorted from PBMCs, taken 15 days after the yellow fever booster vaccination. The rearrangement uses TRBV4-3 and TRBJ2-6, with D tentatively TRBD1 or TRBD2 (5 bases each). The CDR3 protein is CASSQAGPGANVLTF. In nucleotides, the CDR3 is TGCGCCAGCAGCCAAGCGGGACCTGGGGCCAACGTCCTGACTTTC.